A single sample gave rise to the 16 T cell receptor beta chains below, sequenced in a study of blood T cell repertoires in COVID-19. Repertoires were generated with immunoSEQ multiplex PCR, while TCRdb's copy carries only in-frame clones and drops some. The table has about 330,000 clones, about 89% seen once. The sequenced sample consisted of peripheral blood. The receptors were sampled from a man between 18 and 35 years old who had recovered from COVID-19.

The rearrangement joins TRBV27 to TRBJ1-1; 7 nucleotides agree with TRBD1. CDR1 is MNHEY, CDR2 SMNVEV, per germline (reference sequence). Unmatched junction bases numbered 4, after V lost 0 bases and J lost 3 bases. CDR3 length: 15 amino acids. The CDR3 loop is CASSLSQGVDTEAFF. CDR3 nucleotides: TGTGCCAGCAGTTTATCCCAGGGGGTGGACACTGAAGCTTTCTTT.

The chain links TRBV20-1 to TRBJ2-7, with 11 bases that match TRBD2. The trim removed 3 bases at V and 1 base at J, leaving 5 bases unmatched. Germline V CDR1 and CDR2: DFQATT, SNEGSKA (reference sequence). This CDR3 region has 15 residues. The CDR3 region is CSASGGTSGSYEQYF. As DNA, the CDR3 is TGCAGTGCTAGTGGGGGGACTAGCGGTTCCTACGAGCAGTACTTC.

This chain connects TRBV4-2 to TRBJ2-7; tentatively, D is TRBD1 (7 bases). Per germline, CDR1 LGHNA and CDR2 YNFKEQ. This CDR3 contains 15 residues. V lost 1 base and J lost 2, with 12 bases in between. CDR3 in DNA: TGTGCCAGCAGCCAAGGGGGGGACAGCGCCTACGAGCAGTACTTC. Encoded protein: CASSQGGDSAYEQYF.

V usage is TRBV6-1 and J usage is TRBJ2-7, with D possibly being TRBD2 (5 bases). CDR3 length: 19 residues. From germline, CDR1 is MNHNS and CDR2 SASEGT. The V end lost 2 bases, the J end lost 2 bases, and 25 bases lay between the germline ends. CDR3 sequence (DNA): TGTGCCAGCAGTGAAAGGGTATGGAGGAAGATCGCGACAACCTACGAGCAGTACTTC. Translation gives CASSERVWRKIATTYEQYF.

CDR3 sequence (DNA): TGTGCCACCAGTGATTTATCCCCCCGGACAGGGGGACCCCTTTATAACACTGAAGCTTTCTTT. Translated, it gives CATSDLSPRTGGPLYNTEAFF. The J gene is TRBJ1-1, the V gene TRBV24-1; 10 nucleotides line up with TRBD1. Losses at the gene ends were 1 base for V and 2 bases for J; bases not matched to a gene: 18. The CDR3 is 21 amino acids. The germline gives CDR1 KGHDR, CDR2 SFDVKD.

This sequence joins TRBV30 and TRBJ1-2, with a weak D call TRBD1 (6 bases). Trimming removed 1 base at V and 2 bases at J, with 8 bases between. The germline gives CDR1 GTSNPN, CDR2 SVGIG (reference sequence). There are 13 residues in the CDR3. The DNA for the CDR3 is TGTGCCTGGAGTGGGGGACAAAACTATGGCTACACCTTC. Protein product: CAWSGGQNYGYTF.

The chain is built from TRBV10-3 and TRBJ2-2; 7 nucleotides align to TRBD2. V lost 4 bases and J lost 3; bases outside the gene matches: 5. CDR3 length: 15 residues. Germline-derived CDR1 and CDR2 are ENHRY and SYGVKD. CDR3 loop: CAISGLAVDTGELFF. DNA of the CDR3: TGTGCCATCAGTGGCCTAGCGGTGGACACCGGGGAGCTGTTTTTT.

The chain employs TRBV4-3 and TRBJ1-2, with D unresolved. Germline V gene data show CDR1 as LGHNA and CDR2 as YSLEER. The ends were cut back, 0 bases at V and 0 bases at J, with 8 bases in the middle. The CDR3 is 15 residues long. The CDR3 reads CASSQDWQANYGYTF. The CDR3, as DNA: TGCGCCAGCAGCCAAGATTGGCAGGCTAACTATGGCTACACCTTC.

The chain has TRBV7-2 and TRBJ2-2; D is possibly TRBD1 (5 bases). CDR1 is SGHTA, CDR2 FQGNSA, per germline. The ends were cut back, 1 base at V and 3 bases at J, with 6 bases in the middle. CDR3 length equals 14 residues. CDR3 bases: TGTGCCAGCAGCTTAGAGGGGTACACCGGGGAGCTGTTTTTT. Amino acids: CASSLEGYTGELFF.

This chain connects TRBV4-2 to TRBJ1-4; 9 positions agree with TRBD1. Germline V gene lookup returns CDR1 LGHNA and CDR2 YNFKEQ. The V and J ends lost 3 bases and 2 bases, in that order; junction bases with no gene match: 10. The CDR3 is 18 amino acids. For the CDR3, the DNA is TGTGCCAGCAGCCATCCTGGAGGGACAGGGAGGACTAATGAAAAACTGTTTTTT. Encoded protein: CASSHPGGTGRTNEKLFF.

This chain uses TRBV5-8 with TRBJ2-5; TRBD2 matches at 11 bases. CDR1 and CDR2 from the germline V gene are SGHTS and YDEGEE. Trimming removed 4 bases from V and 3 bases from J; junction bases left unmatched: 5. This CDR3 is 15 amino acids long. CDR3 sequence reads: CASSPGLAEKETQYF. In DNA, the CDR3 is TGTGCCAGCAGCCCGGGACTAGCGGAAAAAGAGACCCAGTACTTC. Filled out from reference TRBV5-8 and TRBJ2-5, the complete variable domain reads EAGVTQSPTHLIKTRGQQATLRCSPISGHTSVYWYQQALGLGLQFLLWYDEGEERNRGNFPPRFSGRQFPNYSSELNVNALELEDSALYLCASSPGLAEKETQYFGPGTRLLVL.

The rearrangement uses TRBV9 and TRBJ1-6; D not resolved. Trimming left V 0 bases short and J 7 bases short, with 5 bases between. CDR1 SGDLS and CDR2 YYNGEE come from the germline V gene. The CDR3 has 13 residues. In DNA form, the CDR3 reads TGTGCCAGCAGCGTAGGCGCCAATTCACCCCTCCACTTT. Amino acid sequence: CASSVGANSPLHF.

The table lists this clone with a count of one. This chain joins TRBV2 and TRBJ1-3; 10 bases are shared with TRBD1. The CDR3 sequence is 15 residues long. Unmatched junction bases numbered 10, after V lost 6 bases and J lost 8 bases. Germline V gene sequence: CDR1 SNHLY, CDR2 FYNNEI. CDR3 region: CASRQPGQGIDTIYF. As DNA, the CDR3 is TGTGCCAGCAGACAACCGGGACAGGGGATTGACACCATATATTTT.

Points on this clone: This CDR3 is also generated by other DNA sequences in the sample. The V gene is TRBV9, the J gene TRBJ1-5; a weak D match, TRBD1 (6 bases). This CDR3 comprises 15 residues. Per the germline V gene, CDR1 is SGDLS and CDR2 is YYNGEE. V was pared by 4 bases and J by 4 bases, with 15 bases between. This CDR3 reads CASSPGGGGNQPQHF. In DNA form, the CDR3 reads TGTGCCAGCAGCCCGGGGGGGGGCGGTAATCAGCCCCAGCATTTT.

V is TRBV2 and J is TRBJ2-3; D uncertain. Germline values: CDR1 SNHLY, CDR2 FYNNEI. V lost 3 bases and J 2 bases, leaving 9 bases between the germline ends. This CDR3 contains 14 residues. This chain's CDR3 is CASSDRGNTDTQYF. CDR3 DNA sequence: TGTGCCAGCAGTGATAGAGGAAACACAGATACGCAGTATTTT.

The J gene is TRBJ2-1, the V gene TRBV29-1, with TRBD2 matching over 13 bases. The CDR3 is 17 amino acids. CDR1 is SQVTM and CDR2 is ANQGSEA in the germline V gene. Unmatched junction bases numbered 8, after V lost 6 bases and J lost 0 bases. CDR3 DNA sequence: TGCAGCGTACCCGGGACTAGCGGGGAAAGCTCCTACAATGAGCAGTTCTTC. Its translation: CSVPGTSGESSYNEQFF.